The TCR beta chain described here comes from a study of beta chain features in type 1 diabetes. V was pared by 4 bases and J by 0 bases, with 10 bases between. From germline, CDR1 is SNHLY and CDR2 FYNNEI. CDR3 length: 15 amino acids. Expressed TCRB transcripts were sequenced because the isolated RNA had all been reverse transcribed beforehand. Sequenced by immunoSEQ multiplex PCR; TCRdb stores in-frame clones only, minus some. The sample lists more than 350,000 clones, roughly 10% occurring once. This receptor was taken from a woman in her late teens or twenties in good health. The chain joins TRBV2 to TRBJ1-3; D not certain. Sequences were obtained from naive CD4+ T cells from blood. The CDR3 here is CASSGLTHSGNTIYF. In DNA, the CDR3 is TGTGCCAGCAGTGGTCTGACCCACTCTGGAAACACCATATATTTT. The full variable domain, rest sourced from reference TRBV2 and TRBJ1-3, is EPEVTQTPSHQVTQMGQEVILRCVPISNHLYFYWYRQILGQKVEFLVSFYNNEISEKSEIFDDQFSVERPDGSNFTLKIRSTKLEDSAMYFCASSGLTHSGNTIYFGEGSWLTVV.